These 30 T cell receptor beta chains share one sample of origin, sequenced in a study of OX40 agonist ivuxolimab in advanced cancers. Sequenced by immunoSEQ multiplex PCR; TCRdb stores in-frame clones only, minus some. The data hold approximately 50,000 clones, with roughly four fifths observed a single time. The sample here was CD4+ or CD8+ T cells sorted from blood, taken in a trial of the OX40 agonist ivuxolimab. These receptors all come from an adult with an advanced solid tumor such as melanoma, head and neck, liver or kidney cancer.

The chain is built from TRBV4-3 and TRBJ2-5; 8 positions agree with TRBD1. CDR3 length equals 18 residues. Germline trimming cut 0 bases from V and 0 bases from J; bases unmatched to any gene: 9. The germline V gene has CDR1 LGHNA and CDR2 YSLEER. The CDR3 region has the DNA TGCGCCAGCAGCCAAGATTTCTCAGGGGGCGGGGACCAAGAGACCCAGTACTTC. It codes for CASSQDFSGGGDQETQYF.

The chain employs TRBV6-5 and TRBJ2-7; 10 positions agree with TRBD2. The CDR3 covers 15 residues. Germline V lookup: CDR1 MNHEY, CDR2 SVGAGI. V lost 5 bases to trimming and J lost 6 bases; unmatched junction nucleotides: 10. The CDR3 DNA reads TGTGCCAGCAGTCCCGGTGTGCTAGCGGGGGTCGAGCAGTACTTC. Protein product: CASSPGVLAGVEQYF.

The V call is TRBV27, the J call TRBJ1-4, with D unclear. The CDR3 consists of 19 residues. Trimming left V 6 bases short and J 0 bases short, with 23 bases between. In germline, CDR1 is MNHEY, CDR2 SMNVEV (reference sequence). The CDR3 sequence is CASSPSTPRPIATNEKLFF. Here the CDR3 DNA reads TGTGCCAGCAGCCCATCCACCCCCAGGCCTATTGCAACTAATGAAAAACTGTTTTTT.

The J gene is TRBJ2-2, the V gene TRBV5-6, with TRBD2 matching over 8 bases. Unmatched junction bases numbered 14, after V lost 0 bases and J lost 7 bases. Germline V gene data show CDR1 as SGHDT and CDR2 as YYEEEE. The CDR3 covers 18 residues. The CDR3 reads CASSLGPSGPEGDGELFF. In DNA, the CDR3 is TGTGCCAGCAGCTTGGGTCCTAGCGGGCCTGAAGGGGACGGGGAGCTGTTTTTT.

The chain couples TRBV5-4 to TRBJ2-2, with D possibly being TRBD1 or TRBD2 (5 bases each). Germline V gives CDR1 SGHNT, CDR2 YYREEE (reference sequence). The CDR3 is 15 residues long. V lost 4 bases and J 3 bases, leaving 13 bases between the germline ends. CDR3 DNA sequence: TGTGCCAGCAGCCGACCGGGACGGGACACCGGGGAGCTGTTTTTT. This encodes CASSRPGRDTGELFF. The entire variable domain, with the rest obtained from reference TRBV5-4 and TRBJ2-2, is as follows: ETGVTQSPTHLIKTRGQQVTLRCSSQSGHNTVSWYQQALGQGPQFIFQYYREEENGRGNFPPRFSGLQFPNYSSELNVNALELDDSALYLCASSRPGRDTGELFFGEGSRLTVL.

This chain connects TRBV11-3 to TRBJ2-3, with 7 bases aligning to TRBD2. Trimming took 1 base from V and 7 from J; bases not matched to a gene: 5. Germline V gene lookup returns CDR1 SGHNT and CDR2 YENEEA. The CDR3 extends over 14 amino acids. CDR3 sequence: CASSLGREGNTQYF. CDR3 DNA: TGTGCCAGCAGCTTAGGGAGGGAGGGAAATACGCAGTATTTT.

V gene TRBV10-3 combines with J gene TRBJ2-2, with TRBD1 matching over 8 bases. The length of the CDR3 is 15 residues. Germline lookup yields CDR1 ENHRY and CDR2 SYGVKD. Trimming took 7 bases from V and 6 from J; bases not matched to a gene: 10. The CDR3 spells CAIIGDDRGAGELFF. The CDR3 DNA sequence: TGTGCCATCATCGGAGACGACAGGGGAGCCGGGGAGCTGTTTTTT.

This CDR3 reads CASSPGGGQGQPQHF. CDR3 DNA: TGTGCCAGCTCACCAGGAGGGGGCCAAGGGCAGCCCCAGCATTTT. J is TRBJ1-5 and V is TRBV18; 7 bases are a match to TRBD1. CDR1 and CDR2 from the germline V gene are KGHSH and LQKENI. V lost 2 bases, J lost 7 bases, and 8 bases stayed unmatched. The length of the CDR3 is 15 residues.

The chain joins TRBV28 to TRBJ2-2, with a tentative D call TRBD2 (6 bases). Trimming stripped 2 bases from V and 5 bases from J, with 12 bases between. Germline V gene sequence: CDR1 MDHEN, CDR2 SYDVKM. The CDR3 contains 15 residues. The CDR3 DNA reads TGTGCCAGCAGTTTAGGGGGGTCGAGGACCGGGGAGCTGTTTTTT. Translating gives CASSLGGSRTGELFF.

The J gene is TRBJ2-3, the V gene TRBV7-2; 7 bases are shared with TRBD1. Germline CDR1 is SGHTA and CDR2 is FQGNSA. V was pared by 5 bases and J by 7 bases, with 6 bases of the junction left unmatched. This CDR3 has 13 amino acids. The CDR3 reads CASSQDRRYTQYF. The CDR3 bases are TGTGCCAGCAGCCAGGACAGGCGATATACGCAGTATTTT.

The chain uses TRBV11-2 and TRBJ1-4; tentatively, D is TRBD1 (5 bases). This CDR3 spans 15 amino acids. The germline CDR1 and CDR2 sequences are SGHAT and FQNNGV. Between the trimmed V and J ends, which lost 1 base and 5 bases, there was a span of 11 bases. The DNA for the CDR3 is TGTGCCAGCAGCTTAGTGGGGACGGGAAATGAAAAACTGTTTTTT. Protein sequence: CASSLVGTGNEKLFF.

V gene TRBV9 combines with J gene TRBJ2-7, with 11 positions matching TRBD1. J lost 3 bases, V lost 0 bases, and 5 bases had no gene match. Germline CDR1 is SGDLS and CDR2 is YYNGEE. This CDR3 contains 16 residues. CDR3 sequence (DNA): TGTGCCAGCAGCGTAGCGGGACAGGGGGGGATCTACGAGCAGTACTTC. This translates into CASSVAGQGGIYEQYF. Based on the CDR3 plus reference TRBV9 and TRBJ2-7, the full variable domain is DSGVTQTPKHLITATGQRVTLRCSPRSGDLSVYWYQQSLDQGLQFLIQYYNGEERAKGNILERFSAQQFPDLHSELNLSSLELGDSALYFCASSVAGQGGIYEQYFGPGTRLTVT.

Written as DNA, the CDR3 is TGTGCCAGTAGTATGGTCCGGGGGGGCCAATCGCCGAGCGACAATGAGCAGTTCTTC. It codes for CASSMVRGGQSPSDNEQFF. The V and J genes are TRBV19 and TRBJ2-1, with 8 bases fitting TRBD2. Germline-derived CDR1 and CDR2 are LNHDA and SQIVND (reference sequence). The CDR3 contains 19 residues. V was clipped by 3 bases and J by 5 bases; unmatched bases: 18.

This rearrangement joins TRBV28 to TRBJ1-2; D is possibly TRBD1 (5 bases). V lost 7 bases to trimming and J lost 3 bases, with 27 bases between them. Germline lookup yields CDR1 MDHEN and CDR2 SYDVKM. The CDR3 spans 18 residues. This CDR3 is CASTPRDAGIYPHYGYTF. CDR3 DNA sequence: TGTGCCAGCACCCCTAGGGACGCGGGGATATACCCACACTATGGCTACACCTTC.

The table lists this clone with a few counts. V gene TRBV5-1 combines with J gene TRBJ2-3; 15 bases align to TRBD2. Per germline, CDR1 SGHRS and CDR2 YFSETQ. The CDR3 is 19 amino acids. Germline trimming cut 4 bases from V and 1 base from J; bases unmatched to any gene: 10. The CDR3 here is CASSSLGLAGGSGTDTQYF. In nucleotides, the CDR3 is TGCGCCAGCAGCAGCCTGGGACTAGCGGGGGGTAGCGGCACAGATACGCAGTATTTT.

The chain is built from TRBV7-2 and TRBJ1-1; TRBD1 aligns across 7 bases. This CDR3 contains 14 residues. Unmatched junction bases numbered 7, after V lost 5 bases and J lost 4 bases. Germline V CDR1 and CDR2: SGHTA, FQGNSA. CDR3 residues: CASSPHRGATEAFF. The DNA of the CDR3 is TGTGCCAGCAGCCCCCACAGGGGTGCCACTGAAGCTTTCTTT.

V gene TRBV5-3 combines with J gene TRBJ1-5, with 9 nucleotides matching TRBD1. TRBV5-3 qualifies as an ORF whose function is uncertain. Trimming took 2 bases from V and 4 from J; bases not matched to a gene: 13. CDR3 length equals 18 residues. In DNA, the CDR3 is TGTGCCAGAAGCTTCCGGGACAGGGTTAGTTTGGAAAATCAGCCCCAGCATTTT. This gives the protein CARSFRDRVSLENQPQHF.

The chain uses TRBV18 and TRBJ2-5; D gene ambiguous. Germline CDR1 and CDR2: KGHSH and LQKENI. CDR3 length: 14 amino acids. V gave up 0 bases and J gave up 1 base, with 6 bases separating them. The CDR3 reads CASSPPGIQETQYF. In nucleotides, the CDR3 is TGTGCCAGCTCACCACCTGGCATCCAAGAGACCCAGTACTTC. The full variable domain, with the rest looked up from reference TRBV18 and TRBJ2-5, is NAGVMQNPRHLVRRRGQEARLRCSPMKGHSHVYWYRQLPEEGLKFMVYLQKENIIDESGMPKERFSAEFPKEGPSILRIQQVVRGDSAAYFCASSPPGIQETQYFGPGTRLLVL.

This chain joins TRBV29-1 and TRBJ1-2; TRBD1 agrees at 7 bases. The CDR3 covers 15 residues. Germline assignment: CDR1 SQVTM and CDR2 ANQGSEA. V lost 4 bases, J lost 4 bases, and 12 bases stayed unmatched. In DNA form, the CDR3 reads TGCAGCGTTGGTCATTTGAGGACAGGAGGCTATGGCTACACCTTC. The encoded protein is CSVGHLRTGGYGYTF. Combining the CDR3 with reference TRBV29-1 and TRBJ1-2 gives the whole variable domain SAVISQKPSRDICQRGTSLTIQCQVDSQVTMMFWYRQQPGQSLTLIATANQGSEATYESGFVIDKFPISRPNLTFSTLTVSNMSPEDSSIYLCSVGHLRTGGYGYTFGSGTRLTVV.

This chain joins TRBV7-9 and TRBJ1-2; D call uncertain. Trimming cost V 3 bases and J 3 bases, with 11 bases left between them. Germline V gene lookup returns CDR1 SEHNR and CDR2 FQNEAQ (reference sequence). This CDR3 has 14 amino acids. Written as DNA, the CDR3 is TGTGCCAGCAGCTTCAGTGCCGATGACTATGGCTACACCTTC. Encoded protein: CASSFSADDYGYTF.

V gene TRBV7-3 combines with J gene TRBJ1-2; unclear D gene. Trimming removed 5 bases from V and 5 bases from J, with 12 bases in between. CDR3 length: 13 residues. From germline, CDR1 is SGHTA and CDR2 FQGTGA. Here the CDR3 DNA reads TGTGCCAGCAGCCCCCAAGGAGGGTATGGCTACACCTTC. Translating gives CASSPQGGYGYTF.

The chain is built from TRBV9 and TRBJ1-1; D is uncertain. The CDR3 spans 14 residues. Trimming stripped 8 bases from V and 1 base from J, with 15 bases between. CDR1 is SGDLS, CDR2 YYNGEE, per germline. This chain's CDR3 is CASGLGGTNTEAFF. CDR3 coding DNA: TGTGCCAGTGGGCTCGGCGGCACGAACACTGAAGCTTTCTTT.

J is TRBJ2-5 and V is TRBV7-2; 8 bases align to TRBD2. The trim removed 3 bases at V and 5 bases at J, leaving 5 bases unmatched. This CDR3 is 14 amino acids long. Germline assignment: CDR1 SGHTA and CDR2 FQGNSA. The CDR3 reads CASSFRGGGETQYF. The CDR3 DNA sequence: TGTGCCAGCAGCTTTCGGGGGGGAGGTGAGACCCAGTACTTC. Filled out from reference TRBV7-2 and TRBJ2-5, the complete variable domain reads GAGVSQSPSNKVTEKGKDVELRCDPISGHTALYWYRQSLGQGLEFLIYFQGNSAPDKSGLPSDRFSAERTGGSVSTLTIQRTQQEDSAVYLCASSFRGGGETQYFGPGTRLLVL.

This clone has only a few counts. This chain links TRBV21-1 with TRBJ2-7; the tabulated D call, TRBD2, remains unverified against the DNA. TRBV21-1 is listed as a pseudogene. This CDR3 is built from 16 residues. The CDR3 here is CASTKGGGGGSYEQYF. The DNA for the CDR3 is TGTGCCAGCACCAAAGGGGGCGGGGGAGGATCCTACGAGCAGTACTTC.

The gene calls are TRBV7-9 and TRBJ2-3; 8 bases fit TRBD2. With 1 base clipped from V and 8 bases from J, the junction kept 5 bases outside the gene matches. Germline CDR1 reads SEHNR; CDR2 reads FQNEAQ (reference sequence). The CDR3 consists of 14 residues. The CDR3: CASSLERGRATQYF. CDR3 coding DNA: TGTGCCAGCAGCTTAGAGCGGGGGAGGGCTACGCAGTATTTT.

Only one count was recorded for this clone. The chain carries TRBV29-1 and TRBJ2-7; 9 nucleotides agree with TRBD2. CDR3 length equals 16 residues. V shed 6 bases, J shed 0 bases, and the junction held 12 bases outside the gene matches. Germline V CDR1 and CDR2: SQVTM, ANQGSEA. The CDR3: CSVGGRASGASYEQYF. The CDR3 nucleotides are TGCAGCGTAGGGGGTCGGGCTAGCGGGGCCTCCTACGAGCAGTACTTC.

The chain is built from TRBV7-1 and TRBJ1-6; 7 bases are a match to TRBD1. TRBV7-1 counts as an open reading frame of uncertain function. The CDR3 runs 15 residues. The V gene end was trimmed by 2 bases and the J gene end by 8 bases; junction bases not matched to a gene: 6. CDR3 bases: TGTGCCAGCAGCTCAAGGGGGCTGGGGGATTCACCCCTCCACTTT. Protein product: CASSSRGLGDSPLHF.

CDR3 residues: CASSARPGQGYNEQFF. The CDR3 DNA is TGTGCCAGCAGCGCACGCCCGGGACAGGGGTACAATGAGCAGTTCTTC. This chain connects TRBV9 to TRBJ2-1, with 10 bases fitting TRBD1. Looked up from germline, CDR1 is SGDLS and CDR2 is YYNGEE. This CDR3 contains 16 residues. With 3 bases clipped from V and 4 bases from J, the junction kept 7 bases outside the gene matches.

V usage is TRBV7-2 and J usage is TRBJ2-7, with D perhaps given as TRBD1 or TRBD2 (6 bases each). Germline V gene lookup returns CDR1 SGHTA and CDR2 FQGNSA. The germline V and J ends were trimmed by 1 base and 2 bases, with 12 bases remaining between them. CDR3 length: 15 amino acids. The CDR3 sequence: CASSLGGAVAYEQYF. In nucleotides, the CDR3 is TGTGCCAGCAGCTTAGGGGGGGCGGTGGCCTACGAGCAGTACTTC.

J is TRBJ2-2 and V is TRBV4-1; 12 bases are shared with TRBD1. Germline lookup yields CDR1 MGHRA and CDR2 YSYEKL. CDR3 length: 16 residues. V dropped 1 base and J dropped 6; count of bases not matched to a gene: 3. CDR3 DNA: TGCGCCAGCAGCCAAGTGGGACAGGGGGCTCCCGGGGAGCTGTTTTTT. Residues: CASSQVGQGAPGELFF.